This T cell receptor beta chain was identified during a study of blood T cells in healthy people across ages. Germline assignment: CDR1 SGHKS and CDR2 YYEKEE (reference sequence). Trimming shortened V by 1 base and J by 0 bases, and 11 bases separated the two germline ends. The CDR3 is 15 amino acids. A sample-barcoded 5' primer and a J-beta primer mix were used in a second PCR of about 7 to 11 cycles. TCRdb independently ran MiXCR on the 5' RACE reads; one entry per CDR3 protein. The sample lists hundreds of thousands of distinct CDR3 sequences; roughly 26% were seen once. This chain links TRBV5-5 with TRBJ2-7; no reliable D call. The clonotype was recovered from a woman aged 70 to 79 in good health. The specimen was blood. The CDR3 sequence: CASSLQGGNSYEQYF. The CDR3 coding sequence is TGTGCCAGCAGCTTGCAAGGTGGAAACTCCTACGAGCAGTACTTC.